The present T cell receptor (beta chain) was sequenced within a study of blood T cell repertoires in COVID-19. Study-level background: Some COVID-19 samples were acute and others convalescent; all came from the United States, Italy and Spain.

The CDR3 extends over 13 amino acids. The V end was cut by 3 bases, the J end by 12 bases, with 15 bases between. The germline gives CDR1 SGHTA, CDR2 FQGTGA. Using immunoSEQ multiplex PCR, the repertoire was profiled, and TCRdb retains in-frame clones only, with some absent. The top ten hold under 4.5% of the sample, which has approximately 260,000 clones, around four fifths seen once. Participant ages covered about 18 to 89 years across 25 or so US areas. Participants had their cohort set by participant-reported clinical history. The chain recombines TRBV7-3 with TRBJ2-1, with D possibly being TRBD1 (6 bases). This receptor was obtained from a man aged 30 to 45 with acute COVID-19. Sequencing was carried out using PBMCs or T cells enriched from blood (not recorded which). Written as DNA, the CDR3 is TGTGCCAGCAGCTTCCATGGACAGAGGGTGCAGTTCTTC. Translation gives CASSFHGQRVQFF.